This T cell receptor beta chain was identified in a study of T cell changes during pregnancy in multiple sclerosis. The method was immunoSEQ multiplex PCR; TCRdb's version includes in-frame clones alone and lacks a portion of them. In the table there are approximately 30,000 clones, under 95% of which are singletons. This clone was seen once. This TCR was sampled from a female donor with multiple sclerosis, enrolled in a pregnancy study. The specimen comprised CD4+ T cells from peripheral blood mononuclear cells, sampled after pregnancy.

DNA for the CDR3: TGTGCCAGCAGCGCAGATGGGACTCTTCAAGAGACCCAGTACTTC. Protein product: CASSADGTLQETQYF. V and J are TRBV5-8 and TRBJ2-5, with D tentatively TRBD2 (6 bases). The ends were cut back, 4 bases at V and 2 bases at J, with 15 bases in the middle. There are 15 residues in the CDR3. CDR1 and CDR2 from the germline V gene are SGHTS and YDEGEE. The variable domain in full, with the rest retrieved from reference TRBV5-8 and TRBJ2-5, is EAGVTQSPTHLIKTRGQQATLRCSPISGHTSVYWYQQALGLGLQFLLWYDEGEERNRGNFPPRFSGRQFPNYSSELNVNALELEDSALYLCASSADGTLQETQYFGPGTRLLVL.